The text below deals with one T cell receptor (beta chain). Original handling: Estimated nucleated cell counts came from reference gene primer amplification. Repertoires were generated with immunoSEQ multiplex PCR, while TCRdb's copy carries only in-frame clones and drops some. Clonal size and the V and J genes are those of that table, whereas D and trimming came from the DNA. The table records roughly 39,000 clones, approximately 92% of them present only once. The data originate from a study of blood T cell repertoires in COVID-19. Study-wide background: Collection of acute and convalescent COVID-19 samples took place in the United States, Italy and Spain. Sources were T cells, B-cell-depleted T cells, or PBMCs; the material itself was cDNA or gDNA.

Germline CDR1 is MNHEY and CDR2 is SMNVEV (reference sequence). CDR3 length: 15 residues. The V end was cut by 5 bases, the J end by 4 bases, with 15 bases between. Sequencing used peripheral blood. The rearrangement joins TRBV27 to TRBJ2-4, with D possibly matching TRBD2 (6 bases). The receptor comes from a man aged 25 to 40 with active or convalescent COVID-19. The CDR3 sequence: CASSPKSGVKNIQYF. For the CDR3, the DNA is TGTGCCAGCAGTCCTAAGTCGGGGGTTAAAAACATTCAGTACTTC.